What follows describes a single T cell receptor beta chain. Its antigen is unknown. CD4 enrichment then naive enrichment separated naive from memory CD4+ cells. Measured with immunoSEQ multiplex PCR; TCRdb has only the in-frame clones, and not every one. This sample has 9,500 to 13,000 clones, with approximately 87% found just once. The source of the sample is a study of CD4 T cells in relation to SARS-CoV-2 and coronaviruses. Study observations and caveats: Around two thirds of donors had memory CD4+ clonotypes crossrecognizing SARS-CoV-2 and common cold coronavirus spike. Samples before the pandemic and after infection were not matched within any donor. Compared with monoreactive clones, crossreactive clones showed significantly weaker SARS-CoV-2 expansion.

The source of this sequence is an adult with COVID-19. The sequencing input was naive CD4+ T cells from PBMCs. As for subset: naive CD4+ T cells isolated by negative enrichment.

In DNA form, the CDR3 reads TGTGCCAGCAGCTTGGCCGGGCTAGCGGGGACCGGGGAGCTGTTTTTT. This sequence encodes CASSLAGLAGTGELFF. The chain has TRBV5-4 and TRBJ2-2; 9 bases are shared with TRBD2. Germline V gene sequence: CDR1 SGHNT, CDR2 YYREEE (reference sequence). Unmatched junction bases numbered 5, after V lost 0 bases and J lost 5 bases. The CDR3 runs 16 residues.